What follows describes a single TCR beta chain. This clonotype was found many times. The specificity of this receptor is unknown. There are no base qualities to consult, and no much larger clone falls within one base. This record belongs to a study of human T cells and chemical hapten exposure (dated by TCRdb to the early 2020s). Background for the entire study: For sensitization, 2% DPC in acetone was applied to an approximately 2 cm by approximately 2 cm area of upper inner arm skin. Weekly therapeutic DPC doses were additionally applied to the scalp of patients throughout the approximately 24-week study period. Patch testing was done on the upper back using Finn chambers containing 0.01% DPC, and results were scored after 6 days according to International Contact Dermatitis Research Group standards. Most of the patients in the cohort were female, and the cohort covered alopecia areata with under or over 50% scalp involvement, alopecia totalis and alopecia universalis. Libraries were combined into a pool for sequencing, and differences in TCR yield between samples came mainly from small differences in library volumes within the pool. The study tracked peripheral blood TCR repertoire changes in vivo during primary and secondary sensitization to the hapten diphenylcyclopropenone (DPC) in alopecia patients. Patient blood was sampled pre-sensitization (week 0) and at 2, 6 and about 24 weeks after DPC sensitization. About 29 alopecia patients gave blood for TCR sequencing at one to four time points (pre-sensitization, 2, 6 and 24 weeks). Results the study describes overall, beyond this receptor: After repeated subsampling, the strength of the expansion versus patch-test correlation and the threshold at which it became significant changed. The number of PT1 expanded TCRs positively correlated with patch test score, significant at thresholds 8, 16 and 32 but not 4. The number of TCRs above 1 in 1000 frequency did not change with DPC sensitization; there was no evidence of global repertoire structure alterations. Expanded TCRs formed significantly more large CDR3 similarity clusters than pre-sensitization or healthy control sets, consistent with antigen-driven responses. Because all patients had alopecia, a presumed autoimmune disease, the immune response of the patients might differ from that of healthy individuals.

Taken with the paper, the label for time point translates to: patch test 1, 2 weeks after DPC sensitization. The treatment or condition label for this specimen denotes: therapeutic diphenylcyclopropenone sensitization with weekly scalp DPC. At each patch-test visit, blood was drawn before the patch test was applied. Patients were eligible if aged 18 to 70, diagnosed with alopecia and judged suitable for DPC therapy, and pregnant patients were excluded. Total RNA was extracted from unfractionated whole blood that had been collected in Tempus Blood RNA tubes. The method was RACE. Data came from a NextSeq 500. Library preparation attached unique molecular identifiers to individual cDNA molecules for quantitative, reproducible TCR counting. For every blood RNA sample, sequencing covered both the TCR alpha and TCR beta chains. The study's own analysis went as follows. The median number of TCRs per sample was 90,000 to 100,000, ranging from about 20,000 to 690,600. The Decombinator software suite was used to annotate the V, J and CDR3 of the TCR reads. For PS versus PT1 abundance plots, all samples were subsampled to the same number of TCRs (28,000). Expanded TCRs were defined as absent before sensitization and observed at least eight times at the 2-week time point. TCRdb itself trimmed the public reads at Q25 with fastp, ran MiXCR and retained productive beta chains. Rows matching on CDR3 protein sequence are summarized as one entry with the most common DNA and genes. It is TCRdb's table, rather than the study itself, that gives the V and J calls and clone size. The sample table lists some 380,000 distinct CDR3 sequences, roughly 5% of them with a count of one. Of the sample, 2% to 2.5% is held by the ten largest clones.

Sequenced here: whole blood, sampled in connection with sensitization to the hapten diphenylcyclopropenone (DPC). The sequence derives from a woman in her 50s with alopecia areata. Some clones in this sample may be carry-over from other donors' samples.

The nucleotides read TGCAGCGTTGAAGGTTCGGCTAGGAACACTGAAGCTTTCTTT. Its product reads: CSVEGSARNTEAFF. The V and J genes are TRBV29-1 and TRBJ1-1, with no confidently assigned D gene. The germline V gene encodes CDR1 SQVTM and CDR2 ANQGSEA. V loses 1 base, J loses 1 base, and the germline ends lie 10 bases apart. From its cysteine to its phenylalanine, the CDR3 spans 14 amino acids. Only the CDR3 portion is preserved as DNA: 42 bases, with reading frame beginning at the first base.